The rows below give T cell receptor beta chains drawn from one sample of a study of shared clonotypes between healthy human individuals. Libraries were prepared by immunoSEQ multiplex PCR; TCRdb keeps only in-frame clonotypes and omits some of them. The profile covers about 2.4 million clones, with 85% to 95% appearing a single time and 0.11% to 0.15% taken by the ten largest. Sequencing was carried out using naive CD4+ T cells sorted from blood. Source of these receptors: a man younger than 35 in good health. Each CDR3 is given without its conserved first and last residue. Expanded clones get a size class; other rows say once, few or many, or leave the size out.

J | V | size | CDR3
TRBJ2-7 | TRBV4-1 | . | ASSQQHLAGGSYEQY
TRBJ1-6 | TRBV7-9 | . | ASSLDRVHNSPLH
TRBJ2-2 | TRBV18 | . | ASSPPGQGTGELF
TRBJ2-7 | TRBV11-2 | . | ASSLVPQTYEQY
TRBJ2-5 | TRBV10-3 | . | AISGGTSGEETQY
TRBJ2-3 | TRBV11-2 | . | ASSNQGLTDTQY
TRBJ2-5 | TRBV4-1 | once | ASSRLPRETQY
TRBJ1-2 | TRBV19 | once | ALRGTPLYYGYT
TRBJ2-7 | TRBV7-2 | . | ASSLGLAGAYEQY
TRBJ1-2 | TRBV28 | . | ASSLSTGPVYGYT
TRBJ1-1 | TRBV6-1 | . | ASSDRVPDEAF
TRBJ2-5 | TRBV30 | . | AWSLSLPSGGAKDETQY